This T cell receptor (beta chain) was retrieved from a study of CD8 T cells in Susac syndrome. Germline lookup yields CDR1 SEHNR and CDR2 FQNEAQ (reference sequence). CDR3 size: 14 residues. Trimming cost V 7 bases and J 5 bases, with 17 bases left between them. The authors carried out high-throughput sequencing of TCR beta. They applied it to CD8+ and CD4+ T cells obtained from blood. FACS was used to enrich TEMRA cells, whereas the CD8+ and CD4+ T cells were obtained by negative isolation. The RNA input was roughly 0.45 to 1 ug, and it was reverse transcribed with random hexamers. Amplification of TCR beta CDR3 spanned 54 Vbeta and 13 Jbeta via immunoSEQ multiplex PCR. TCRdb independently ran MiXCR on the immunoSEQ multiplex PCR reads; one entry per CDR3 protein. Altogether roughly 150,000 distinct CDR3 sequences are present, 90% to 95% being singletons, with the ten largest covering over 0.11%.

The receptor was isolated from a human donor in good health. V gene TRBV7-9 combines with J gene TRBJ1-1; no clear D. The sequenced sample consisted of CD4+ T cells from PBMCs. The CDR3 sequence is CASTPSRERTEAFF. CDR3 coding DNA: TGTGCCAGCACCCCGAGTCGGGAGAGGACTGAAGCTTTCTTT.